Listed below are T cell receptor beta chains from one sample, sequenced in a study of Tregs in tolerant kidney transplant recipients. Assay: immunoSEQ multiplex PCR; the TCRdb copy retains only in-frame clones and omits some. In the table there are about 52,000 clones, about 90% of which are singletons. The starting material was CD8+ T cells from blood (PBMCs), obtained 24 months after the transplant. Source of these receptors: a human patient who received a combined kidney and bone marrow transplant. Some T cells may be graft donor cells. Both conserved end residues are part of each CDR3. A D gene is named only where the DNA matches it firmly. Not all rows give a size; the values are once, few, many and, for expanded clones, a class.

d_call	j_call	v_call	clone_size	cdr3_nt	cdr3_aa
-	TRBJ2-5	TRBV15	-	TGTGCCACCAGCAGAGATTTGGGAGGGGGAGAGACCCAGTACTTC	CATSRDLGGGETQYF
-	TRBJ1-1	TRBV11-3	-	TGTGCCAGCAGCTTAGACAGGGAAAACACTGAAGCTTTCTTT	CASSLDRENTEAFF
TRBD2	TRBJ2-7	TRBV14	-	TGTGCCAGCAGCCAAGGATGGGGCGGGGGGGACGAGCAGTACTTC	CASSQGWGGGDEQYF
TRBD1	TRBJ1-2	TRBV9	-	TGTGCCAGCAGCGCGCAACCCGGGACAGGGGTATCAGGCTACACCTTC	CASSAQPGTGVSGYTF
-	TRBJ1-5	TRBV4-2	-	TGTGCCAGCAGCTTGGACAGAGGTAGCAATCAGCCCCAGCATTTT	CASSLDRGSNQPQHF
-	TRBJ2-5	TRBV27	-	TGTGCCAGCAGTCCCACCGAACCCGGTGTAAGGACCCAGTACTTC	CASSPTEPGVRTQYF
TRBD1	TRBJ2-3	TRBV6-6	-	TGTGCCAGCTGGGACAGGTGGGGATACACGCAGTATTTT	CASWDRWGYTQYF
-	TRBJ2-7	TRBV7-9	-	TGTGCCAGCACCCCGACCATGCCAGAGGGTACCTACGAGCAGTACTTC	CASTPTMPEGTYEQYF
-	TRBJ2-1	TRBV2	once	TGTGCCAGCAGTGAAGGGGGGCAGATCAATGAGCAGTTCTTC	CASSEGGQINEQFF
-	TRBJ1-6	TRBV2	-	TGTGCCAGCAGGACAATCCGCCTCCTCCACTTT	CASRTIRLLHF
-	TRBJ2-7	TRBV21-1	-	TGTGCCAGCACCCCTAGCGGGAGGTCGCTCTACGAGCAGTACTTC	CASTPSGRSLYEQYF
TRBD1	TRBJ2-1	TRBV4-3	-	TGCGCCAGCAGCCAAGACGAGGACAGGTACTACAATGAGCAGTTCTTC	CASSQDEDRYYNEQFF
-	TRBJ1-1	TRBV19	-	TGTGCCAGTAGTATAGGAGGACTTGAAGCTTTCTTT	CASSIGGLEAFF
-	TRBJ2-3	TRBV5-1	-	TGCGCCAGCAGCTCAGAAAAACTGCAGGGGACAGATACGCAGTATTTT	CASSSEKLQGTDTQYF
-	TRBJ2-3	TRBV27	-	TGTGCCAGCAGTTTAGCGAGCACAGATACGCAGTATTTT	CASSLASTDTQYF
TRBD2	TRBJ2-5	TRBV6-4	-	TGTGCCAGCAGTGACTCGACGAGCGGGGGGGCCCCGAGGGAGACCCAGTACTTC	CASSDSTSGGAPRETQYF
-	TRBJ1-1	TRBV19	-	TGTGCCAGTAGTATGGCGGCCTTCACTGAAGCTTTCTTT	CASSMAAFTEAFF
TRBD1	TRBJ2-5	TRBV7-2	-	TGTGCCAGCAGCTTAGGGGATTGGGGACAGGGGGCCAAGGAGACCCAGTACTTC	CASSLGDWGQGAKETQYF
TRBD1	TRBJ1-2	TRBV5-6	-	TGTGCCAGCAGCCGGGACAGGGGGGGCCTATACTATGGCTACACCTTC	CASSRDRGGLYYGYTF
-	TRBJ1-5	TRBV13	-	TGTGCCAGCAGCTTGGGTGCGGTCCCTCAGCCCCAGCATTTT	CASSLGAVPQPQHF
-	TRBJ2-3	TRBV28	-	TGTGCCAGCACGGACTCCACAGATACGCAGTATTTT	CASTDSTDTQYF
-	TRBJ2-3	TRBV7-2	once	TGTGCCAGCAGCTTGGTGGCAGTGTCATTAGATACGCAGTATTTT	CASSLVAVSLDTQYF